Below are 12 T cell receptor beta chains sequenced from a single sample in a study of cytomegalovirus exposure and HLA in healthy donors. The PCR was carried out with 60 Vbeta primers and 13 Jbeta primers. TCRdb's table, derived via immunoSEQ multiplex PCR, lists solely in-frame clones and lacks some. The sample holds more than 85,000 clones, 60% to 80% seen once. Sequenced input: PBMCs. The receptors here all came from a female donor in good health and CMV-seronegative.

The V gene is TRBV15, the J gene TRBJ2-3; maybe TRBD1 (5 bases). V lost 0 bases, J lost 4 bases, and 14 bases lay in between. Germline lookup yields CDR1 LNHNV and CDR2 YYDKDF (reference sequence). The CDR3 length is 16 residues. For the CDR3, the DNA is TGTGCCACCAGCAGAGATTCAGGGTCCTCGGCAGATACGCAGTATTTT. Translating gives CATSRDSGSSADTQYF.

This clone was counted a few times. The chain joins TRBV7-6 to TRBJ2-7, with 12 bases that match TRBD2. Germline trimming cut 5 bases from V and 3 bases from J; bases unmatched to any gene: 8. Germline CDR1 is SGHVS and CDR2 is FNYEAQ. The length of the CDR3 is 16 residues. As DNA, the CDR3 is TGTGCCAGCAGCCGCACTCCTAGCGGGGGGGACTACGAGCAGTACTTC. Protein sequence: CASSRTPSGGDYEQYF.

The chain uses TRBV19 and TRBJ1-4; no definite D call. V dropped 4 bases and J dropped 4 bases, with 7 bases sitting between them. Germline CDR1 and CDR2: LNHDA and SQIVND (reference sequence). The CDR3 loop spans 13 amino acids. CDR3 sequence reads: CASSNYGNEKLFF. In nucleotides, the CDR3 is TGTGCCAGTAGTAATTACGGTAATGAAAAACTGTTTTTT.

This chain joins TRBV9 and TRBJ1-2; maybe TRBD1 (5 bases). V was shortened by 0 bases and J by 3 bases, with 6 bases between the two germline ends. The germline CDR1 and CDR2 sequences are SGDLS and YYNGEE. The length of the CDR3 is 13 residues. CDR3 in DNA: TGTGCCAGCAGCGTAGGGGGGGACTATGGCTACACCTTC. It translates to CASSVGGDYGYTF. The whole variable domain, filled in from reference TRBV9 and TRBJ1-2, reads DSGVTQTPKHLITATGQRVTLRCSPRSGDLSVYWYQQSLDQGLQFLIQYYNGEERAKGNILERFSAQQFPDLHSELNLSSLELGDSALYFCASSVGGDYGYTFGSGTRLTVV.

V usage is TRBV5-6 and J usage is TRBJ1-5; D is ambiguous. Trimming shortened V by 4 bases and J by 3 bases, and 11 bases separated the two germline ends. CDR1 and CDR2 (germline): SGHDT, YYEEEE. The CDR3 length is 14 residues. CDR3 bases: TGTGCCAGCAGCGTAGCGGGTTTCAATCAGCCCCAGCATTTT. Translating gives CASSVAGFNQPQHF.

The chain employs TRBV19 and TRBJ2-7; TRBD2 might be the D (5 bases). The germline V gene has CDR1 LNHDA and CDR2 SQIVND (reference sequence). Trimming shortened V by 9 bases and J by 3 bases, and 18 bases separated the two germline ends. CDR3 length: 14 residues. CDR3 sequence reads: CASSPGRGFYEQYF. CDR3 nucleotides: TGTGCCAGCTCCCCAGGAAGAGGGTTCTACGAGCAGTACTTC.

The V call is TRBV9, the J call TRBJ1-3; D is unresolved. The CDR3 is made up of 14 amino acids. Trimming removed 1 base at V and 8 bases at J, with 13 bases between. The germline gives CDR1 SGDLS, CDR2 YYNGEE. The CDR3, as DNA: TGTGCCAGCAGCGTAAGGCCGTCTGAGGACACCATATATTTT. Translated, it gives CASSVRPSEDTIYF.

This clone has a handful of counts. The gene calls are TRBV7-2 and TRBJ2-1; D is possibly TRBD1 (5 bases). With 4 bases removed from V and 2 bases from J, the gap between germline ends came to 12 bases. This CDR3 is built from 15 residues. Germline lookup yields CDR1 SGHTA and CDR2 FQGNSA. CDR3 DNA sequence: TGTGCCAGCAGCTGGCAGGGTCGAGCCTACAATGAGCAGTTCTTC. Residues: CASSWQGRAYNEQFF.

This CDR3 reads CATSRPSGEQFF. The CDR3 nucleotides are TGTGCCACCAGCAGACCTAGCGGTGAGCAGTTCTTC. V gene TRBV15 combines with J gene TRBJ2-1, with 7 bases that match TRBD2. The CDR3 contains 12 residues. After removal of 2 bases from V and 9 bases from J, the junction contained 1 base not matched to a gene. Per germline, CDR1 LNHNV and CDR2 YYDKDF (reference sequence).

The chain has TRBV28 and TRBJ1-2; no clear D. Trimming pared 4 bases from V and 4 bases from J, leaving 10 bases between. CDR1 is MDHEN and CDR2 is SYDVKM in the germline V gene. This CDR3 comprises 13 residues. The CDR3 sequence: CASSSGVLYGYTF. Written as DNA, the CDR3 is TGTGCCAGCAGTTCGGGTGTACTCTATGGCTACACCTTC.

This clone appeared a few times. J is TRBJ2-5 and V is TRBV5-4; 8 bases are a match to TRBD1. With the DNA end fitting TRBJ2-7 better, the J assignment may be wrong. Germline values: CDR1 SGHNT, CDR2 YYREEE (reference sequence). The CDR3 runs to 15 residues. The CDR3 is CASSSPRTGKYEQYF. CDR3 coding DNA: TGTGCCAGCAGCTCGCCGAGGACAGGGAAGTACGAGCAGTACTTC.

This chain uses TRBV10-2 with TRBJ2-7, with 7 bases that match TRBD2. Germline trimming cut 5 bases from V and 5 bases from J; bases unmatched to any gene: 9. CDR3 length: 14 residues. Germline V gives CDR1 WSHSY, CDR2 SAAADI. The CDR3 nucleotides read TGCGCCAGCAGTCCCGGGCAGGCGGGGGACGAGCAGTACTTC. Its translation: CASSPGQAGDEQYF.